Given below is one T cell receptor beta chain in context. What antigen it recognizes has not been identified. Base qualities are not provided; no much larger clone lies one nucleotide away. TCRbeta CDR3 regions were amplified from genomic DNA using the immunoSEQ Assay, a bias-controlled multiplex PCR. Per the authors' processing: Within the assay, amplification of reference gene primers was used to estimate how many nucleated cells each sample contained. To quantify the absolute abundance of each unique TCRbeta CDR3 rearrangement, sequence reads were collapsed and filtered. For each sample, productive Simpson clonality was calculated as the square root of Simpson's diversity index across productive rearrangements. TCRdb mirrors the immuneACCESS table, restricted to in-frame sequences. Some clones are absent from its copies; in checked studies, under half trace to an unresolved V gene, and the reason for the others is unknown. The V and J calls and clone size were taken over from that table, and D and trimming were inferred from the DNA. In this sample the table shows more than 75,000 clones, more than 75% of which occur a single time. About 10% of the sample lies in the top ten.

This sample is part of a study of blood T cell repertoires in COVID-19 (dated by TCRdb to 2018 to 2020). With regard to the full study: Samples covering the acute and convalescent phases of COVID-19 were provided by collaborators in the United States, Italy and Spain. The prospective study material was composed of cDNA or gDNA derived from T cells, B-cell-depleted T cells, or PBMCs. Subjects who had been exposed to COVID-19, were actively infected with it, or had recovered from it provided the deeply sampled blood TCRbeta repertoires that made up the dataset. The samples were drawn from two sources: the first 160 participants of the ongoing ImmuneRACE study, and 1,000 to 1,500 subjects contributed by 6 global collaborators. The sample metadata nearly always contained a de-identified subject ID, COVID-19 status, age in years and sex. A freely available public database, intended as a resource for researchers studying the immune response to SARS-CoV-2, is where the repertoires were released. Where HLA class I and class II types were available, the types were taken from metadata supplied by the sample provider, not from assay-based typing. The paper's findings and limits, for the study overall: How much clinical and demographic metadata was included differed by source and by participant, and the metadata was provided uncurated.

Here V drops 3 bases and J drops 7 bases, and the junction holds 6 bases not matched to any gene. From the cysteine up to the phenylalanine, the CDR3 has a length of 15 residues. Only CDR3 DNA is held: 45 bases, read in frame from base 1. The germline V gene yields SGHRS for CDR1 and YFSETQ for CDR2. Collaborating institutions collected whole blood in K2EDTA tubes following their own protocols. For TCRbeta analysis, collaborator samples were shipped as frozen whole blood, as isolated PBMCs, or as DNA extracted from either sample type. The rearrangement combines TRBV5-1 with TRBJ1-6; the junction holds 8 bases that match TRBD1. This receptor was taken from a man in his sixties with acute or convalescent COVID-19. Sequenced: peripheral blood. At the DNA level, the sequence is TGCGCCAGCAGCTGGGACAGGCCCGAGAATTCACCCCTCCACTTT. Translation gives CASSWDRPENSPLHF.